Shown below are 14 T cell receptor beta chains from a single sample sequenced in a study of T cell responses to AZD1222 COVID-19 vaccine. Profiled with immunoSEQ multiplex PCR; TCRdb holds only in-frame clones, not every one. The sample has 100,000 to 140,000 clones; under 95% are singletons. This specimen consisted of peripheral blood, obtained 28 days after the second AZD1222 dose. The receptors here all came from an adult who received the AZD1222 COVID-19 vaccine.

In regard to this clone: The junction shows a germline mismatch at one end, possibly a read error. This chain links TRBV11-3 with TRBJ2-3; 9 bases map to TRBD2. CDR1 and CDR2 from the germline V gene are SGHNT and YENEEA. The CDR3 covers 15 residues. CDR3 sequence reads: CASSLAGVGTDTQYF. Written as DNA, the CDR3 is TGTGCCAGCAGTTTAGCGGGAGTCGGCACAGATACGCAGTATTTT.

In this sample, this clone turned up once. The chain uses TRBV9 and TRBJ1-5; D is unresolved. This CDR3 has 14 amino acids. Trimming left V 4 bases short and J 0 bases short, with 8 bases between. CDR1 is SGDLS and CDR2 is YYNGEE in the germline V gene. The CDR3 sequence: CASSNLDSNQPQHF. The CDR3 DNA sequence: TGTGCCAGCAGCAACTTGGATAGCAATCAGCCCCAGCATTTT.

The rearrangement joins TRBV2 to TRBJ1-3; D is perhaps TRBD1 (5 bases). V lost 6 bases and J 4 bases, leaving 16 bases between the germline ends. CDR1 is SNHLY and CDR2 is FYNNEI in the germline V gene. This CDR3 is 15 amino acids long. In DNA, the CDR3 is TGTGCCAGCAGCCGGGGGACTTGGGGCGGAAACACCATATATTTT. Translated: CASSRGTWGGNTIYF.

The chain links TRBV7-2 to TRBJ2-7; TRBD2 is a possible D gene (5 bases). Germline CDR1 SGHTA, CDR2 FQGNSA. The V end lost 1 base, the J end lost 4 bases, and 11 bases lay between the germline ends. The CDR3 is made up of 14 amino acids. CDR3 amino acids: CASSLDGRGYEQYF. CDR3 nucleotides: TGTGCCAGCAGCTTAGATGGTCGGGGTTACGAGCAGTACTTC.

This chain connects TRBV5-1 to TRBJ2-1; D gene ambiguous. The CDR3 has 17 residues. CDR1 is SGHRS and CDR2 is YFSETQ in the germline V gene. Trimming stripped 0 bases from V and 0 bases from J, with 13 bases between. As DNA, the CDR3 is TGCGCCAGCAGCTTGGTCCTTGGGCGGAACTCCTACAATGAGCAGTTCTTC. This gives the protein CASSLVLGRNSYNEQFF.

The CDR3 DNA reads as TGTGCCAGTAGTATCCGGGGGGCCCGAGCTTTCTTT. This translates into CASSIRGARAFF. The chain recombines TRBV19 with TRBJ1-1; D perhaps matches TRBD1 (6 bases). V was cut by 3 bases and J by 10 bases, with 12 bases left in between. The CDR3 covers 12 residues. From germline, CDR1 is LNHDA and CDR2 SQIVND (reference sequence).

The chain joins TRBV27 to TRBJ1-4, with 8 bases matching TRBD1. CDR1 MNHEY and CDR2 SMNVEV come from the germline V gene (reference sequence). Trimming cost V 6 bases and J 5 bases; bases outside gene matches: 5. This CDR3 region has 14 residues. The CDR3 DNA is TGTGCCAGCAGGGGGACAGGCCTAAATGAAAAACTGTTTTTT. Amino acids: CASRGTGLNEKLFF.

This clone came up once. The chain is built from TRBV5-1 and TRBJ2-1; possible D gene TRBD2, 5 bases. The ends were cut back, 3 bases at V and 6 bases at J, with 10 bases in the middle. Germline CDR1 and CDR2: SGHRS and YFSETQ. The CDR3 has 13 amino acids. The CDR3: CASSWAGGNEQFF. Here the CDR3 DNA reads TGCGCCAGCAGCTGGGCGGGCGGCAATGAGCAGTTCTTC.

This chain connects TRBV28 to TRBJ1-5; 10 bases match TRBD1. Germline CDR1 and CDR2: MDHEN and SYDVKM. J was trimmed by 1 base and V by 5 bases; bases with no gene match: 5. The CDR3 sequence is 16 residues long. CDR3 residues: CASSKWDRGSNQPQHF. Written as DNA, the CDR3 is TGTGCCAGCAGTAAATGGGACAGGGGAAGCAATCAGCCCCAGCATTTT.

The V and J genes are TRBV18 and TRBJ2-4; 7 positions agree with TRBD1. V trimming: 4 bases; J trimming: 3 bases; junction bases outside the gene matches: 9. The CDR3 runs 16 residues. The germline gives CDR1 KGHSH, CDR2 LQKENI. The DNA of the CDR3 is TGTGCCAGCTCACTCCTACAGGGGCTTGGCAAAAACATTCAGTACTTC. Amino acids: CASSLLQGLGKNIQYF. Complete variable domain (other parts from reference TRBV18 and TRBJ2-4): NAGVMQNPRHLVRRRGQEARLRCSPMKGHSHVYWYRQLPEEGLKFMVYLQKENIIDESGMPKERFSAEFPKEGPSILRIQQVVRGDSAAYFCASSLLQGLGKNIQYFGAGTRLSVL.

The genes are TRBV4-3 and TRBJ2-2; no definite D call. Germline V CDR1 and CDR2: LGHNA, YSLEER. The CDR3 contains 13 residues. Between the trimmed V and J ends, which lost 1 base and 5 bases, there was a span of 5 bases. The CDR3 DNA reads as TGCGCCAGCAGCCAAGTCCCGACCGGGGAGCTGTTTTTT. This encodes CASSQVPTGELFF.

This rearrangement joins TRBV27 to TRBJ1-1; the match to TRBD1 covers 7 bases. Per germline, CDR1 MNHEY and CDR2 SMNVEV (reference sequence). The V segment lost 7 bases and the J segment 4 bases; nucleotides outside the gene matches: 3. The CDR3 is made up of 12 amino acids. The CDR3 protein is CASTDRVTEAFF. CDR3 nucleotide sequence: TGTGCCAGCACCGACAGGGTCACTGAAGCTTTCTTT.

The chain has TRBV7-2 and TRBJ1-2, with no clear D. The CDR3 spans 13 residues. The germline gives CDR1 SGHTA, CDR2 FQGNSA. Trimming took 0 bases from V and 7 from J, leaving 9 bases between them. CDR3 sequence (DNA): TGTGCCAGCAGCTTAGCGCGGGAGTTTGGCTACACCTTC. The encoded protein is CASSLAREFGYTF. Variable domain in full (rest from reference TRBV7-2 and TRBJ1-2): GAGVSQSPSNKVTEKGKDVELRCDPISGHTALYWYRQSLGQGLEFLIYFQGNSAPDKSGLPSDRFSAERTGGSVSTLTIQRTQQEDSAVYLCASSLAREFGYTFGSGTRLTVV.

This rearrangement joins TRBV5-1 to TRBJ1-4; TRBD1 might be the D (6 bases). V was pared by 5 bases and J by 6 bases, with 14 bases between. Germline loops: CDR1 SGHRS, CDR2 YFSETQ. The CDR3 runs to 14 residues. The CDR3 DNA sequence: TGCGCCAGCAGTCTGAGCAGGGGAGATGAAAAACTGTTTTTT. It specifies CASSLSRGDEKLFF.